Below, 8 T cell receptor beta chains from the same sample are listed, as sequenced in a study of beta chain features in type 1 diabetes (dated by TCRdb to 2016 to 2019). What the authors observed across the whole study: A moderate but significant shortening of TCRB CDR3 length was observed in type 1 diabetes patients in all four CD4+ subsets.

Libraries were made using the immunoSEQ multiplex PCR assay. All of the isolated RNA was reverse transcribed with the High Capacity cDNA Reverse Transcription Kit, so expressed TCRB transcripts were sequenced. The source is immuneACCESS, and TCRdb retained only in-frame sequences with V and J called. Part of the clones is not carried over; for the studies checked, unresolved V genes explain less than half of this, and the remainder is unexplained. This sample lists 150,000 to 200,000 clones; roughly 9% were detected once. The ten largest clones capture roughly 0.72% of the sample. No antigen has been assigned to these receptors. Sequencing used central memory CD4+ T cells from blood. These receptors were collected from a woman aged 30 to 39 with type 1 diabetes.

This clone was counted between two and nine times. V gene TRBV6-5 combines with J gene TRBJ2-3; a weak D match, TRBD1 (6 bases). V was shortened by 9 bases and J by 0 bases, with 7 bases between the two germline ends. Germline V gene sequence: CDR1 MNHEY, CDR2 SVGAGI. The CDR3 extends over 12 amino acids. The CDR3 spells CASRGSTDTQYF. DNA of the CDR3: TGTGCCAGTAGGGGGAGCACAGATACGCAGTATTTT.

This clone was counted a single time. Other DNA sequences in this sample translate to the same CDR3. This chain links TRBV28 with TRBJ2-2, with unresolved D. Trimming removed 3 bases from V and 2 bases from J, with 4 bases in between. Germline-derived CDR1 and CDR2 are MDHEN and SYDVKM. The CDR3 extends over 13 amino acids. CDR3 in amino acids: CASSFSNTGELFF. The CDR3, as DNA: TGTGCCAGCAGTTTTAGTAACACCGGGGAGCTGTTTTTT.

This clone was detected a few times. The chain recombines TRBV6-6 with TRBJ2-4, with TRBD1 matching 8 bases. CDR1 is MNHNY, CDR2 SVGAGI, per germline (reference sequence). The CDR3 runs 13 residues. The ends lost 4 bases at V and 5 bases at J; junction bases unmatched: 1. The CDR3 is CASSLTGENIQYF. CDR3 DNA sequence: TGTGCCAGCAGTTTGACAGGGGAAAACATTCAGTACTTC.

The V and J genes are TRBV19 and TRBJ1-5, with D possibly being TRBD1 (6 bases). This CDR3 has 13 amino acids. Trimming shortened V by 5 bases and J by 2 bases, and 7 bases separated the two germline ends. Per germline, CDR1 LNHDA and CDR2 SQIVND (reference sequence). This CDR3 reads CASSDRRNQPQHF. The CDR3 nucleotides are TGTGCCAGTAGTGACAGGCGCAATCAGCCCCAGCATTTT.

The CDR3 loop reads CASSVGSGRFYEQYF. CDR3 DNA: TGTGCCAGCAGCGTAGGAAGCGGGAGGTTCTACGAGCAGTACTTC. The V gene is TRBV9, the J gene TRBJ2-7; the match to TRBD2 covers 9 bases. The CDR3 consists of 15 residues. J gave up 3 bases and V 0 bases, and 4 bases lay outside the gene matches. Germline V gene lookup returns CDR1 SGDLS and CDR2 YYNGEE.

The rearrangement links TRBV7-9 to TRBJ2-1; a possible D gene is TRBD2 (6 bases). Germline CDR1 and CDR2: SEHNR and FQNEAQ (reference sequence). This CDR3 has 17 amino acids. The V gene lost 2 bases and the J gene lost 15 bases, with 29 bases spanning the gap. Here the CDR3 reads CASSLNSGVATLSGRFF. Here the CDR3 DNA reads TGTGCCAGCAGCTTAAACTCGGGGGTAGCGACATTGAGCGGTCGGTTCTTC. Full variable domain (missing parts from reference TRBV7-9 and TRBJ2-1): DTGVSQNPRHKITKRGQNVTFRCDPISEHNRLYWYRQTLGQGPEFLTYFQNEAQLEKSRLLSDRFSAERPKGSFSTLEIQRTEQGDSAMYLCASSLNSGVATLSGRFFGPGTRLTVL.

CDR3 region: CAISERDTQYF. The CDR3 DNA reads as TGTGCCATCAGTGAGCGGGATACGCAGTATTTT. The chain links TRBV10-3 to TRBJ2-3; D is unclear. The germline CDR1 and CDR2 sequences are ENHRY and SYGVKD. V was shortened by 2 bases and J by 6 bases, with 3 bases between the two germline ends. CDR3 length equals 11 residues.

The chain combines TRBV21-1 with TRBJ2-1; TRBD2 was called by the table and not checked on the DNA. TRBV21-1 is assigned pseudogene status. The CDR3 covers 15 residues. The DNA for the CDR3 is TGTGCCAGCACCTTACCGGGACTAGCAACCGATGAGCAGTTCTTC. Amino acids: CASTLPGLATDEQFF.